Described below is a single T cell receptor beta chain sequence and its context. The target antigen is unknown. The data originate from a study of identical twins. TCRdb re-called the 5' RACE reads with MiXCR, one entry per CDR3 protein. This table has 450,000 to 650,000 distinct CDR3 sequences, roughly 9.9% appearing once. The ends were cut back, 3 bases at V and 2 bases at J, with 16 bases in the middle. This CDR3 is built from 16 residues. Germline assignment: CDR1 SGHAT and CDR2 FQNNGV. Study-wide points: Beta clonotypes that were abundant in cord blood contained fewer insertions, a pattern absent from memory repertoires. In zero-insertion analyses, partial confounding could arise from invariant MAIT and iNKT cells. Excess low generation probability was seen in twin-shared out-of-frame alpha sequences.

The same specimen was also included in a second study, on yellow fever vaccine responses in identical twins.

The gene calls are TRBV11-2 and TRBJ1-1; TRBD1 might be the D (6 bases). Sequenced sample: PBMCs. This sequence was found in a woman younger than 35 in good health. CDR3 in amino acids: CASSLSAGTLNTEAFF. The DNA of the CDR3 is TGTGCCAGCAGCTTGTCGGCCGGGACACTAAACACTGAAGCTTTCTTT.